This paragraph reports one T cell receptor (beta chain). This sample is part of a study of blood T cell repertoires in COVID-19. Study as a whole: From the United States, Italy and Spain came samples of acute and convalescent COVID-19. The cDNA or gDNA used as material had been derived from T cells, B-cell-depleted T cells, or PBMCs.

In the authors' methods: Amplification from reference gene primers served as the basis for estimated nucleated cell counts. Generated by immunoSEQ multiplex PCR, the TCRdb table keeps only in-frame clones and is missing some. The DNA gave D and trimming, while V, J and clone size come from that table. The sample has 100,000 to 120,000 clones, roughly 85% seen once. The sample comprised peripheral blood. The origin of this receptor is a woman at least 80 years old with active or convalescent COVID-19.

The CDR3 nucleotides are TGTGCCAGCAGCTTTGGTTTAGCGGGAGGGTTTAGCGATGAGCAGTTCTTC. Encoded protein: CASSFGLAGGFSDEQFF. The rearrangement links TRBV5-4 to TRBJ2-1; TRBD2 aligns across 11 bases. The CDR3 covers 17 residues. V shed 2 bases and J 8 bases; nucleotides not matched to a gene: 12. Germline lookup yields CDR1 SGHNT and CDR2 YYREEE (reference sequence).